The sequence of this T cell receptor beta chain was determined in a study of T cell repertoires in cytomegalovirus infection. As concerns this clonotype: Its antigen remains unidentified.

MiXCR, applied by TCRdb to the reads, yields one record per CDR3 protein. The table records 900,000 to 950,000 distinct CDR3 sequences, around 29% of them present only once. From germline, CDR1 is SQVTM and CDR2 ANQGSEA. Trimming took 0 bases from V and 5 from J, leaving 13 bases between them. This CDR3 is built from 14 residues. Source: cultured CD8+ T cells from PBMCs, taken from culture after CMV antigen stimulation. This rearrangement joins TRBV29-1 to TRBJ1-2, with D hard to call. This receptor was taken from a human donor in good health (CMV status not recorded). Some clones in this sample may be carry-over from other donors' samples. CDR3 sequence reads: CSVEDLDLGYGYTF. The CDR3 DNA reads TGCAGCGTTGAAGATTTGGACCTTGGGTATGGCTACACCTTC.